This TCR beta chain stems from a study of T cells expressing NK-cell markers. Study-level information: The authors derived TCR beta repertoires from sorted CD3+CD56+NKG2C+, CD3+CD56+NKG2C- and CD3+CD56-NKG2C+ T cells. General study results and limits: About 1.0-7.0% of CD8+ T cells in about six donors belonged to dominant NKG2C+ clonotypes. Several donors' CD3+CD56-NKG2C+ cells were dominated by the same clonotypes.

Turning to this clonotype: Its antigen remains unidentified.

The CDR3 loop spans 15 amino acids. The TCR beta cDNA came from 5'RACE template switching with UMIs. TCRdb re-analyzed the 5' RACE reads; it lists each CDR3 protein once, without DNA. The listing records 350,000 to 450,000 distinct CDR3 sequences. This receptor was taken from a man between 18 and 69 years old in good health. This chain links TRBV12-3 or TRBV12-4 with TRBJ1-2; absent DNA, TCRdb's TRBD1 call cannot be checked. Sequenced input: blood T cells: a sorted CD56 or NKG2C T cell subset, CD4+ or CD8+ T cells, or bulk PBMC T cells (not recorded which). CDR3: CASSPNRGHNYGYTF.